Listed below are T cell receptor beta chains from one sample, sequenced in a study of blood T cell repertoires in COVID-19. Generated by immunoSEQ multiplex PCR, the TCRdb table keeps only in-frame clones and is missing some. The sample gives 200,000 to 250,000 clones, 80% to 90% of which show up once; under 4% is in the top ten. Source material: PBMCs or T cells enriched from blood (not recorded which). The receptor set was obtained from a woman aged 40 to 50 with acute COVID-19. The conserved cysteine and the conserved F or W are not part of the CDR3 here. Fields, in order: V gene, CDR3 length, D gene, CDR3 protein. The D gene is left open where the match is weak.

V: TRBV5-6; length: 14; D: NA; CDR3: ASSLGRQAAIYGYT
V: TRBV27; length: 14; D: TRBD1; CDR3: ASSITGVYMNTEAF
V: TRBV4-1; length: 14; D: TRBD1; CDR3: ASSPELGQGRFGYT
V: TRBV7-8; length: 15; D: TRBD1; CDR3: ASTDSLTGQGGEKLF
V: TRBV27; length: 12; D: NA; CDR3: ASRPTGENSPLH
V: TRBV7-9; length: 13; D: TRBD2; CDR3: ASSPGRGRAGELF
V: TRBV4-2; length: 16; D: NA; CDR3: ASSQDPGVGATNYGYT
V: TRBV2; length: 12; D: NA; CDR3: ASSQAGGVNGYT
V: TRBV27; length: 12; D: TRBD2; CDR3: ASPGGIFPYEQY
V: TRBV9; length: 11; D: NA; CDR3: ASSATGNSEQY
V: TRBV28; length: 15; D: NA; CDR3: ASSGTGSQGINQPQH
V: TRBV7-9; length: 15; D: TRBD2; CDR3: AIVGLAGAPAVDTQY
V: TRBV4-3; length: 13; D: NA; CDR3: ASSQDTSYNSPLH
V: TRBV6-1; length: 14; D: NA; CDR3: ASSDWGGPLNEKLF
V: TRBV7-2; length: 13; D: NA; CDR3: ASSPAPQKNTEAF
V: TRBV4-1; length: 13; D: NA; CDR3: ASSQDADRNQPQH
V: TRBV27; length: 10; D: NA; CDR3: ASRGPGNTIY
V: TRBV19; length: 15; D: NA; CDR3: ASSFFQFSSSNQPQH
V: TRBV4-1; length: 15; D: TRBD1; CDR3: ASSQPRQGADGNTIY
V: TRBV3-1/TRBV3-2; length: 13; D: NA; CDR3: ASSQTGNSNQPQH
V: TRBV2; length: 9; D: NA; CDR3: ASSLEDTQY
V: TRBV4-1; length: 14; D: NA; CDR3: ASSPPGRGSGNTIY
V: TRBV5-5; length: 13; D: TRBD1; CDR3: ASSTGDRINYGYT
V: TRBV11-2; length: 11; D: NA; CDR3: ASSLVGKDGYT
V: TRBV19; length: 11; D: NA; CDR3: ASRLSGAHEQY
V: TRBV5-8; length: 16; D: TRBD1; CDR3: ASSLLGTGGSFSYEQY
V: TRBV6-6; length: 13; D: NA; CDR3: ASSPPGEANEKLF
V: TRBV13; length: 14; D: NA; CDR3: ASRGGMSSYNSPLH
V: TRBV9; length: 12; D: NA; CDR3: ASSVGQMNTEAF
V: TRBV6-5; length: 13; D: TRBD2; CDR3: ASSVSGGDGNEQF
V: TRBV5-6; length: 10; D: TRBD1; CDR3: ASSAGGNPLH
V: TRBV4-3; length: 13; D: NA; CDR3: ASSQENQPGAEAF
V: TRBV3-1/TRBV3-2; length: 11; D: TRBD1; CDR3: ASSPGGGQAAF
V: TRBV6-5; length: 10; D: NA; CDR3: ASRTDTGELF
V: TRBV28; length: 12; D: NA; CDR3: ASKPAGNNYGYT
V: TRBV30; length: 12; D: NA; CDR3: AWSRTNPNTEAF
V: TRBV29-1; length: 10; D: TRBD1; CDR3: SVTLTGPEAF
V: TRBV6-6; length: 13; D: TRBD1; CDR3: ASSGQGARGGELF
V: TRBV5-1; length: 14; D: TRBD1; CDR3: ASSLWSGTGDTEAF
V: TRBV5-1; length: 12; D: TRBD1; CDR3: ASSWDSGNQPQH
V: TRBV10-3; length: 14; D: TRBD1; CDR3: AISFGRGLSGNTIY
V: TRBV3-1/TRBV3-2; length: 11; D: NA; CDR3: ASSPSGQGEQY
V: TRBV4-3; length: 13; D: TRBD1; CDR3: ASSQTGTGNSPLH
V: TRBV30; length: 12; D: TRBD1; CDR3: AWRGQGTTGELF
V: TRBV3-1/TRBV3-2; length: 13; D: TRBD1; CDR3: ASSPGTGYNSPLH
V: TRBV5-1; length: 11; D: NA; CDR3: ASSLTVGYGYT
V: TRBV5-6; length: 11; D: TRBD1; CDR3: ASSPRGPGGYT
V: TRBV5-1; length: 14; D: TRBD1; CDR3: ASSLGPGTVGDTQY
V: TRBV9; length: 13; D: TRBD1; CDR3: ASSVTGQGAYGYT
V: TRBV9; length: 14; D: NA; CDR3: ASSVDGTVNTGELF
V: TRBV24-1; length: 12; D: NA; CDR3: ATSGSGTQDTQY
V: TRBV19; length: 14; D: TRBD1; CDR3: ASSSDGQGNSGELF
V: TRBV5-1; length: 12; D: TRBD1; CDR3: ASSFQGATYGYT
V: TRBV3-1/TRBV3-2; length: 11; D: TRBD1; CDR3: ASSHRGLGGYT